Below, one T cell receptor (beta chain) is given with its context. The antigen remains unidentified. The CDR3 totals 11 residues. Deletions cut 4 bases from V and 9 bases from J, with 7 bases between. Per the germline V gene, CDR1 is SEHNR and CDR2 is FQNEAQ (reference sequence). The PCR had 60 Vbeta and 13 Jbeta primers. Method: immunoSEQ multiplex PCR; TCRdb's copy keeps in-frame clones and lacks some. The repertoire holds about 200,000 clones, with around 83% as singletons. This entry is derived from a study of cytomegalovirus exposure and HLA in healthy donors. General observations from the study: At a 0.05 false discovery rate, a later analysis found some 18,000 TCR beta sequences to be associated with HLA alleles.

This chain links TRBV7-9 with TRBJ2-1; D gene ambiguous. The receptor comes from a man aged 40-50 years in good health and CMV-seropositive. The sequencing sample was made of PBMCs. The CDR3 region has the DNA TGTGCCAGCAGCTCAACCGGTGAGCAGTTCTTC. Its translation is CASSSTGEQFF.